This entry concerns a single T cell receptor beta chain. These data are taken from a study of T cell responses to AZD1222 COVID-19 vaccine. The CDR3 is 15 amino acids. Germline loops: CDR1 SEHNR, CDR2 FQNEAQ (reference sequence). The V and J ends lost 3 bases and 4 bases respectively, with 15 bases between them. The assay was immunoSEQ multiplex PCR, and TCRdb's table has in-frame clones only and misses some. In the table there are 84,000 or so clones, roughly nine tenths of which are singletons. This specimen was peripheral blood, taken on day 0 of AZD1222 vaccination. This chain joins TRBV7-9 and TRBJ1-2; no clear D. This TCR was recovered from an adult in good health. The CDR3 loop is CASSFTGGFSYGYTF. In nucleotides, the CDR3 is TGTGCCAGCAGCTTCACGGGCGGGTTTAGCTATGGCTACACCTTC.